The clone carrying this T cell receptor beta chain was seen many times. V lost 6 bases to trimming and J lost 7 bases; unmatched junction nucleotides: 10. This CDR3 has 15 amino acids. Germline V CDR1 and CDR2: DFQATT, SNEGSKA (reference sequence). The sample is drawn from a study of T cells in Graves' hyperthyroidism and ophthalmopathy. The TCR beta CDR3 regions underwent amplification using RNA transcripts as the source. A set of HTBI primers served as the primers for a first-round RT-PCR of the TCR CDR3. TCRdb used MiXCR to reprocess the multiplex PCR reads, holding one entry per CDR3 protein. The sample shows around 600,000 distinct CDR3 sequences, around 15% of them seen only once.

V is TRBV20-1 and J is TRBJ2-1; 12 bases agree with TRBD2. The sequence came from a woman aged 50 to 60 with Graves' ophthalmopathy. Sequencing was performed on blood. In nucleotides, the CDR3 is TGCAGTGCCCCTAGGACTAGCGGGAAATGGAATGAGCAGTTCTTC. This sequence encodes CSAPRTSGKWNEQFF.